A selection of T cell receptor beta chains follows, all from one sample in a study of T cell responses to AZD1222 COVID-19 vaccine. Clones were sequenced by immunoSEQ multiplex PCR, and TCRdb holds only the in-frame ones, with some missing. Among over 85,000 clones, roughly 89% were seen once, and the ten largest hold under 8.5%. The specimen was peripheral blood, collected on day 0 of AZD1222 vaccination. These receptors were collected from an adult in good health. Each CDR3 is given with its conserved first and last residue. The order of the fields is clone size, D gene, J gene, V gene, CDR3 DNA, CDR3 protein. D genes are given only for firm matches. Some rows mark clone size as missing; the rest say once, few, many or name a class of expanded clone.

>-|-|TRBJ1-3|TRBV18
TGTGCCAGCTCACCATTCACAGGGCGACAAGTCGGAAACACCATATATTTT
CASSPFTGRQVGNTIYF
>-|TRBD2|TRBJ2-1|TRBV4-3
TGCGCCAGCAGCCAGCAAGCCGGGGGGGCCCTAGGTGATGAGCAGTTCTTC
CASSQQAGGALGDEQFF
>-|TRBD1|TRBJ2-2|TRBV14
TGTGCCAGCAGCCGCACGGGACAGGGGGCGGCCGGGGAGCTGTTTTTT
CASSRTGQGAAGELFF
>once|-|TRBJ1-5|TRBV27
TGTGCCAGCAGCCCCCCGGGGGAGCAGCCCCAGCATTTT
CASSPPGEQPQHF
>-|TRBD1|TRBJ2-7|TRBV29-1
TGCAGCGTTGTTAGGGGGACAGGGTACGACGAGCAGTACTTC
CSVVRGTGYDEQYF
>once|TRBD1|TRBJ1-1|TRBV19
TGTGCCAGTAGTATCCTTGACAGGGTAATTTCGAACACTGAAGCTTTCTTT
CASSILDRVISNTEAFF
>-|TRBD2|TRBJ2-1|TRBV7-9
TGTGCCAGCAGCTTAGCTGGCTTTAGCGGGAGAAATGAGCAGTTCTTC
CASSLAGFSGRNEQFF
>-|TRBD1|TRBJ1-1|TRBV13
TGTGCCAGCAGCTTAGGCCGACAGGGCGCAGGGTTTGAAGCTTTCTTT
CASSLGRQGAGFEAFF
>once|TRBD1|TRBJ1-1|TRBV5-1
TGCGCCAGCAGCTTGGTAGGGACAGCATACACTGAAGCTTTCTTT
CASSLVGTAYTEAFF
>-|-|TRBJ1-1|TRBV7-3
TGTGCCAGCAGCCCCCGGGACGGGACGTACACTGAAGCTTTCTTT
CASSPRDGTYTEAFF
>once|TRBD1|TRBJ2-1|TRBV5-6
TGTGCCAGCAGCTTGGATGGGTCGACAGGGGACGCCGAGCAGTTCTTC
CASSLDGSTGDAEQFF
>-|-|TRBJ2-7|TRBV11-2
TGTGCCAGCAGGGGCGGACAGTTCTACGAGCAGTACTTC
CASRGGQFYEQYF
>few|TRBD1|TRBJ2-6|TRBV18
TGTGCCAGCTCACGTGGACAGGGGGCGAGTGGGGCCAACGTCCTGACTTTC
CASSRGQGASGANVLTF
>few|TRBD1|TRBJ1-2|TRBV29-1
TGCAGCGTTGACCGGACAGGGTTGGAAGGCTACACCTTC
CSVDRTGLEGYTF